Listed here is a single TCR beta chain. A multiplex PCR was run with 60 Vbeta primers and 13 Jbeta primers. Clones were sequenced by immunoSEQ multiplex PCR, and TCRdb holds only the in-frame ones, with some missing. There are under 200,000 clones in the sample; approximately 78% occur only once, and 1.5% to 2% lies in the top ten. This record belongs to a study of cytomegalovirus exposure and HLA in healthy donors. Across the whole study: Samples from HLA-typed donors yielded about 85 million unique TCRs in an early data release.

The CDR3 is 17 residues long. This TCR was sampled from a woman aged 18-29 years in good health and CMV-seronegative. The sequenced material came from PBMCs. This chain joins TRBV21-1 and TRBJ2-1; the table calls TRBD2, which could not be checked here. TRBV21-1 is shown as a pseudogene. Here the CDR3 reads CASSSPGASGAYNEQFF. CDR3 bases: TGTGCCAGCAGCAGCCCCGGGGCTAGCGGAGCCTACAATGAGCAGTTCTTC.